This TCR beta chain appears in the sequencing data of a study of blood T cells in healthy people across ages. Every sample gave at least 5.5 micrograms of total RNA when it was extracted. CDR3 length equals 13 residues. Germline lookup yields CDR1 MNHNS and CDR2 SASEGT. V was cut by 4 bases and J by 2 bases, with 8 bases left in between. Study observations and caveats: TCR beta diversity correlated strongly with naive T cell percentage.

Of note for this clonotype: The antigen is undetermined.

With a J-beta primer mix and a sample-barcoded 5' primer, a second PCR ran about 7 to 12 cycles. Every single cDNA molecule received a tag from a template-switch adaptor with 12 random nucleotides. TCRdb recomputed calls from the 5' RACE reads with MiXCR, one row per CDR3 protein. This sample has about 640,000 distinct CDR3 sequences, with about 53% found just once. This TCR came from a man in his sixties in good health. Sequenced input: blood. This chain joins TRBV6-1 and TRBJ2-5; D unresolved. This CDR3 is CASSGARQETQYF. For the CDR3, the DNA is TGTGCCAGCAGTGGAGCCAGACAAGAGACCCAGTACTTC.